This TCR beta chain was captured in a study of blood T cell repertoires in COVID-19. In the study overall: Samples taken during acute and convalescent COVID-19 were collected in the United States, Italy and Spain. T cells, B-cell-depleted T cells, or PBMCs provided the cDNA or gDNA that served as material.

Looked up from germline, CDR1 is MDHEN and CDR2 is SYDVKM. V shed 6 bases and J shed 3 bases, with 14 bases lying between them. The CDR3 covers 15 residues. In the original processing: Reference gene primer amplification gave nucleated cell count estimates. Measured with immunoSEQ multiplex PCR; TCRdb has only the in-frame clones, and not every one. V, J and clone size are those of that table, while D and trimming were read from the DNA. The data hold 190,000 or so clones, with around nine tenths observed a single time. The gene calls are TRBV28 and TRBJ1-4; weak D call: TRBD1 (5 bases). This sequence originates from a man aged 35 to 55 with active or convalescent COVID-19. Sample: peripheral blood. Here the CDR3 reads CASRLQGGSNEKLFF. CDR3 sequence (DNA): TGTGCCAGCAGGCTTCAGGGAGGGTCTAATGAAAAACTGTTTTTT.